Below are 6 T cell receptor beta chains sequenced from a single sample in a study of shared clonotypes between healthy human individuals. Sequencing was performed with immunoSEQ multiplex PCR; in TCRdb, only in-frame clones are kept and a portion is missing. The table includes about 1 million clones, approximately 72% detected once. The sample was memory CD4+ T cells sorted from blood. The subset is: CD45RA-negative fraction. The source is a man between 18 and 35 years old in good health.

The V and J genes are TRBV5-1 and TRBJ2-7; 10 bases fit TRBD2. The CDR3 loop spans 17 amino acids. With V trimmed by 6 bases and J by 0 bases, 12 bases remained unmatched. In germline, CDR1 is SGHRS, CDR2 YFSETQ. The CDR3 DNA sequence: TGCGCCAGCAAGTCGAGACTAGCGGGCGCGGACTCCTACGAGCAGTACTTC. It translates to CASKSRLAGADSYEQYF.

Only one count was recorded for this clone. The chain's CDR3 is CAWTVGRAGVNEQYF. CDR3 DNA sequence: TGTGCCTGGACCGTCGGGCGAGCGGGAGTCAACGAGCAGTACTTC. J is TRBJ2-5 and V is TRBV30; 8 bases are shared with TRBD2. The J call may be mistaken, given a closer DNA end match to TRBJ2-7. The CDR3 extends over 15 amino acids. Germline lookup yields CDR1 GTSNPN and CDR2 SVGIG (reference sequence).

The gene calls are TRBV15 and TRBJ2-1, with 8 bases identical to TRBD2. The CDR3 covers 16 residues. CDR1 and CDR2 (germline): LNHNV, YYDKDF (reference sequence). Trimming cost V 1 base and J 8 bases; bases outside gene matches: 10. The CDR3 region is CATSRAGLAGKDEQFF. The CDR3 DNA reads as TGTGCCACCAGCAGAGCAGGGCTAGCGGGCAAGGATGAGCAGTTCTTC.

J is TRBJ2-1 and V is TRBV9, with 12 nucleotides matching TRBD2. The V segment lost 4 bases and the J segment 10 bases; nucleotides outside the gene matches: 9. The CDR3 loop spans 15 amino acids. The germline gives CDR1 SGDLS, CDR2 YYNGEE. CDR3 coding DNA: TGTGCCAGCAGCAAAAGACTAGCGGGAGCGGAAGAGCAGTTCTTC. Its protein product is CASSKRLAGAEEQFF. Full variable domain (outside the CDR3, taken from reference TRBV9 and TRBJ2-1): DSGVTQTPKHLITATGQRVTLRCSPRSGDLSVYWYQQSLDQGLQFLIQYYNGEERAKGNILERFSAQQFPDLHSELNLSSLELGDSALYFCASSKRLAGAEEQFFGPGTRLTVL.

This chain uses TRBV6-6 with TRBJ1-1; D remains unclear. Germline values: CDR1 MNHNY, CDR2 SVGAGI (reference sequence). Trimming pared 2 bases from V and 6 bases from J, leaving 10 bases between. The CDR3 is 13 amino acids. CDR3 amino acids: CASSYRTGSEAFF. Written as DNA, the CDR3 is TGTGCCAGCAGTTACAGAACGGGTTCTGAAGCTTTCTTT.

Here the CDR3 DNA reads TGTGCCAGCTCACCATCCGCTTTGAAGGAGACCCAGTACTTC. Its protein product is CASSPSALKETQYF. The genes are TRBV18 and TRBJ2-5; D ambiguous. CDR3 size: 14 residues. Germline assignment: CDR1 KGHSH and CDR2 LQKENI. V was trimmed by 2 bases and J by 5 bases, leaving 12 bases between them.